Following are 17 T cell receptor beta chains from one sample sequenced in a study of radiotherapy plus CTLA-4 blockade in lung cancer. Method: immunoSEQ multiplex PCR; TCRdb's copy keeps in-frame clones and lacks some. The table shows tens of thousands of clones, with 78% occurring only once. Sequencing was performed on peripheral blood, taken from a patient treated with radiotherapy plus ipilimumab. The origin of the receptors is a human donor with non-small cell lung cancer who had a partial response to radiotherapy plus ipilimumab. Some clones in this sample may be carry-over from other donors' samples.

This clone was picked up a small number of times. This rearrangement joins TRBV10-1 to TRBJ2-7; 8 nucleotides line up with TRBD2. The CDR3 extends over 13 amino acids. V dropped 7 bases and J dropped 0; count of bases not matched to a gene: 2. Germline V gene data show CDR1 as WNHNN and CDR2 as SYGVQD (reference sequence). DNA for the CDR3: TGCGCCAGCACGGGAGGGAACTCCTACGAGCAGTACTTC. Translation: CASTGGNSYEQYF.

The V gene is TRBV5-4, the J gene TRBJ2-1; 8 bases are shared with TRBD2. V lost 5 bases and J lost 6; bases outside the gene matches: 10. Germline lookup yields CDR1 SGHNT and CDR2 YYREEE (reference sequence). The CDR3 is made up of 15 amino acids. This chain's CDR3 is CASSSGTRFGNEQFF. For the CDR3, the DNA is TGTGCCAGCAGTTCTGGGACTAGGTTTGGCAATGAGCAGTTCTTC.

V gene TRBV28 combines with J gene TRBJ2-5; 7 bases fit TRBD1. The ends lost 5 bases at V and 4 bases at J; junction bases unmatched: 7. Germline-derived CDR1 and CDR2 are MDHEN and SYDVKM. This CDR3 is 14 amino acids long. The CDR3 DNA sequence: TGTGCCAGCAGTACGACAGGGTTACGAGAGACCCAGTACTTC. Translated: CASSTTGLRETQYF.

The J gene is TRBJ1-3, the V gene TRBV29-1; D gene uncertain. The germline V gene has CDR1 SQVTM and CDR2 ANQGSEA. V was clipped by 4 bases and J by 2 bases, with 9 bases between them. The CDR3 extends over 13 amino acids. CDR3: CSVGGEAGNTIYF. The CDR3 coding sequence is TGCAGCGTTGGTGGGGAGGCTGGAAACACCATATATTTT.

The chain is built from TRBV27 and TRBJ1-5; D remains unclear. Germline V gives CDR1 MNHEY, CDR2 SMNVEV (reference sequence). The germline V and J ends were trimmed by 3 bases and 4 bases, with 7 bases remaining between them. The CDR3 runs to 13 residues. CDR3 in amino acids: CASSLRENQPQHF. CDR3 bases: TGTGCCAGCAGTTTGCGGGAAAATCAGCCCCAGCATTTT.

The chain links TRBV27 to TRBJ2-7, with 11 nucleotides matching TRBD2. J was trimmed by 3 bases and V by 6 bases; bases with no gene match: 10. The CDR3 runs 16 residues. Germline CDR1 MNHEY, CDR2 SMNVEV (reference sequence). CDR3 DNA sequence: TGTGCCAGCAGGGGCTCGACTAGCGGGAAGGGCTACGAGCAGTACTTC. It is translated as CASRGSTSGKGYEQYF.

The chain employs TRBV2 and TRBJ1-5; D is uncertain. Germline lookup yields CDR1 SNHLY and CDR2 FYNNEI. The length of the CDR3 is 13 residues. V was cut by 3 bases and J by 4 bases, with 7 bases left in between. CDR3 DNA: TGTGCCAGCAGTGACGGGTTTAATCAGCCCCAGCATTTT. Protein product: CASSDGFNQPQHF.

In this sample, this clone turned up once. The J gene is TRBJ1-5, the V gene TRBV27; 9 nucleotides agree with TRBD1. The CDR3 runs to 14 residues. V gave up 5 bases and J gave up 6 bases; unmatched junction bases: 5. The germline V gene has CDR1 MNHEY and CDR2 SMNVEV (reference sequence). The CDR3 here is CASSITGGVQPQHF. CDR3 DNA: TGTGCCAGCAGTATTACAGGGGGCGTTCAGCCCCAGCATTTT.

This clone occurred a few times. The gene calls are TRBV6-6 and TRBJ2-1, with 11 positions matching TRBD2. Trimming took 6 bases from V and 7 from J; bases not matched to a gene: 8. CDR3 length: 15 residues. Germline assignment: CDR1 MNHNY and CDR2 SVGAGI (reference sequence). In DNA, the CDR3 is TGTGCCAGCAGGGTGTCCGGGACTAGCGGTAATGAGCAGTTCTTC. As protein: CASRVSGTSGNEQFF.

The V call is TRBV28, the J call TRBJ2-5; 8 bases fit TRBD2. The length of the CDR3 is 14 residues. The germline gives CDR1 MDHEN, CDR2 SYDVKM. Trimming at V came to 3 bases and at J to 4 bases, leaving 4 bases not matched to a gene. CDR3 in amino acids: CASSLAGGLETQYF. For the CDR3, the DNA is TGTGCCAGCAGTTTGGCGGGGGGACTAGAGACCCAGTACTTC.

In its sample, this clone was seen a few times. This chain joins TRBV9 and TRBJ2-3; 7 bases are shared with TRBD2. This CDR3 is 16 amino acids long. The germline V gene encodes CDR1 SGDLS and CDR2 YYNGEE. Germline trimming cut 0 bases from V and 3 bases from J; bases unmatched to any gene: 7. The CDR3 DNA reads TGTGCCAGCAGCGTAGGTATTGGCGGGAGTACAGATACGCAGTATTTT. Protein: CASSVGIGGSTDTQYF.

This sequence joins TRBV7-7 and TRBJ2-1; 7 bases line up with TRBD1. This CDR3 has 17 residues. Germline values: CDR1 SSHAT, CDR2 FNYEAQ (reference sequence). The V gene end was trimmed by 5 bases and the J gene end by 0 bases; junction bases not matched to a gene: 10. The CDR3 nucleotides read TGTGCCAGCAGCCAAAGACAGGGTTCGAGCTCCTACAATGAGCAGTTCTTC. Translated, it gives CASSQRQGSSSYNEQFF.

V gene TRBV18 combines with J gene TRBJ2-1; 7 positions match TRBD2. V shed 4 bases and J 5 bases; nucleotides not matched to a gene: 5. Germline-derived CDR1 and CDR2 are KGHSH and LQKENI. The length of the CDR3 is 14 residues. CDR3 in amino acids: CASSRTGGNNEQFF. DNA of the CDR3: TGTGCCAGCTCACGGACGGGGGGAAACAATGAGCAGTTCTTC.

The rearrangement links TRBV4-3 to TRBJ1-4; D is uncertain. CDR3 size: 16 residues. The germline CDR1 and CDR2 sequences are LGHNA and YSLEER. V dropped 5 bases and J dropped 0 bases, with 13 bases sitting between them. Here the CDR3 reads CASSTDTAATNEKLFF. CDR3 bases: TGCGCCAGCAGCACAGACACAGCTGCAACTAATGAAAAACTGTTTTTT.

The chain employs TRBV6-1 and TRBJ2-4; 9 bases are a match to TRBD2. J was trimmed by 10 bases and V by 8 bases; bases with no gene match: 12. Germline V gene data show CDR1 as MNHNS and CDR2 as SASEGT. CDR3 size: 14 residues. The CDR3 here is CASQSSGEPSIQYF. CDR3 sequence (DNA): TGTGCCAGCCAATCTAGCGGGGAGCCCTCTATTCAGTACTTC.

The chain uses TRBV6-4 and TRBJ2-7, with D possibly matching TRBD2 (5 bases). Germline assignment: CDR1 MRHNA and CDR2 SNTAGT. V lost 4 bases and J lost 5, with 12 bases in between. The CDR3 is made up of 13 amino acids. The CDR3 coding sequence is TGTGCCAGCAGTGTTGATGCGGGCCACGAGCAGTACTTC. Translation: CASSVDAGHEQYF.

V usage is TRBV28 and J usage is TRBJ2-4; D gene ambiguous. With 6 bases removed from V and 1 base from J, the gap between germline ends came to 13 bases. Germline loops: CDR1 MDHEN, CDR2 SYDVKM. There are 15 residues in the CDR3. CDR3 protein: CASRAQAMAKNIQYF. DNA for the CDR3: TGTGCCAGCAGGGCCCAAGCGATGGCCAAAAACATTCAGTACTTC.